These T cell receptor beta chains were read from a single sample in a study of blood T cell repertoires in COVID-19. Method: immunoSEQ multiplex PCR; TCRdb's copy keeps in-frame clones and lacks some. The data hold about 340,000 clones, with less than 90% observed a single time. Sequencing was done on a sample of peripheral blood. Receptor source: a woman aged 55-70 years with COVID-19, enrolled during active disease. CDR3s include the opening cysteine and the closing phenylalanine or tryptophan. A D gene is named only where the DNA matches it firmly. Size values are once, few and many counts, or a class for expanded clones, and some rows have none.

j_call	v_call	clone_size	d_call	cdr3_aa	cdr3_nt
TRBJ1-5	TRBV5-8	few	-	CASSRLSGGGNQPQHF	TGTGCCAGCAGCCGGCTGTCGGGGGGAGGCAATCAGCCCCAGCATTTT
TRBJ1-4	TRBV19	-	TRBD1	CAPSTPDRGDEKLFF	TGTGCCCCCAGTACCCCCGACAGGGGGGATGAAAAACTGTTTTTT
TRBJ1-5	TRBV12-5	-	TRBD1	CASGFGTARNQPQHF	TGTGCTAGTGGTTTCGGGACAGCTCGCAATCAGCCCCAGCATTTT
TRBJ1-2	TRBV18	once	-	CASSPEGRGIGGYTF	TGTGCCAGCTCACCCGAGGGTCGGGGGATCGGCGGCTACACCTTC
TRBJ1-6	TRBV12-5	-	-	CARLVMGSPLHF	TGTGCTAGGCTAGTTATGGGTTCACCCCTCCACTTT
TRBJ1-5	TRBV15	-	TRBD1	CASALGRTGGWNQPQHF	TGTGCCTCAGCACTAGGACGGACAGGGGGCTGGAATCAGCCCCAGCATTTT
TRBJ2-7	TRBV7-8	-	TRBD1	CASSLVGQGYEQYF	TGTGCCAGCAGCTTAGTGGGACAGGGTTACGAGCAGTACTTC
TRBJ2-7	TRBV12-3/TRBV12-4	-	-	CASSSDSYEQYF	TGTGCCAGCAGTTCGGACAGCTACGAGCAGTACTTC
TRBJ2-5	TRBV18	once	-	CASSPMGGAQYF	TGTGCCAGCTCACCTATGGGGGGTGCCCAGTACTTC
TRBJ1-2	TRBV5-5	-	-	CASSLTGNLDYGYTF	TGTGCCAGCAGCCTCACAGGGAATCTCGACTATGGCTACACCTTC
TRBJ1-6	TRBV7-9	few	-	CASSLDPRGSPLHF	TGTGCCAGCAGCTTAGATCCTAGGGGATCACCCCTCCACTTT
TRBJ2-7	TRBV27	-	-	CASSLSGDTNYEQYF	TGTGCCAGCAGTTTATCGGGGGACACCAACTACGAGCAGTACTTC
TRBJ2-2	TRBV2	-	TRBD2	CASSEQGSGGVDAIGELFF	TGTGCCAGCAGTGAACAGGGTAGCGGGGGAGTCGATGCCATCGGGGAGCTGTTTTTT
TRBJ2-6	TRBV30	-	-	CAWSVRRGQAGANVLTF	TGTGCCTGGAGTGTAAGGAGGGGGCAAGCTGGGGCCAACGTCCTGACTTTC
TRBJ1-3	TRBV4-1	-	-	CASSQGGRLTGNTIYF	TGCGCCAGCAGCCAAGGGGGGCGGCTGACTGGAAACACCATATATTTT
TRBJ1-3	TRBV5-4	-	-	CASSLDPGGSGNTIYF	TGTGCCAGCAGCTTGGACCCCGGAGGTTCTGGAAACACCATATATTTT
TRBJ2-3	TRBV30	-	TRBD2	CALSGGTVPDTQYF	TGTGCCTTAAGCGGGGGGACAGTCCCAGATACGCAGTATTTT
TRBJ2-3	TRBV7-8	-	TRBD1	CASSSPGQGARNTQYF	TGTGCCAGCAGCTCTCCGGGACAGGGGGCGAGAAATACGCAGTATTTT
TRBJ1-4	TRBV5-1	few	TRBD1	CASSYGDRDGEKLFF	TGCGCCAGCAGTTACGGGGACAGGGATGGTGAAAAACTGTTTTTT
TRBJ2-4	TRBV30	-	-	CAWSMSMAGNIQYF	TGTGCCTGGAGTATGTCTATGGCGGGAAACATTCAGTACTTC
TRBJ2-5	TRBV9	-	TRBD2	CASSVAQRGFEETQYF	TGTGCCAGCAGCGTAGCTCAGCGGGGGTTCGAGGAGACCCAGTACTTC
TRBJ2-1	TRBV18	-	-	CASSPLEGADNEQFF	TGTGCCAGCTCACCGCTGGAGGGGGCCGACAATGAGCAGTTCTTC